These T cell receptor beta chains were read from a single sample in a study of CD8 T cells in ankylosing spondylitis. TCRdb re-derived calls from the 5' RACE reads in MiXCR, one entry per CDR3 protein. Found here are under 200,000 distinct CDR3 sequences, around 9.6% of them singletons; the top ten hold approximately 16%. The sequencing input was blood, either unsorted or a sorted T cell fraction (not recorded which). All receptors derive from a female donor with ankylosing spondylitis or in good health (not recorded which). The conserved cysteine and the conserved F or W are not part of the CDR3 here. Size values are once, few and many counts, or a class for expanded clones, and some rows have none.

>many|TRBV4-3|TRBJ1-5
ASSQAGGPSEPQH
>NA|TRBV6-1|TRBJ1-2
ASSQQGYYGYT
>few|TRBV6-2/TRBV6-3|TRBJ2-1
ASSYGGPYNEQF
>NA|TRBV6-5|TRBJ1-2
ASSYEAGNYGYT
>NA|TRBV6-1|TRBJ2-2
ASSLSVTGEMF
>few|TRBV13|TRBJ1-1
ASSSTRQRNTEAF
>many|TRBV29-1|TRBJ2-7
SVGYTMPYEQY
>many|TRBV12-3/TRBV12-4|TRBJ1-1
ASSSPGTEAF
>NA|TRBV10-3|TRBJ2-5
AIAGTAQETQY
>few|TRBV2|TRBJ2-2
ASTPGAGDTGELF
>NA|TRBV4-3|TRBJ2-3
ASSLGERGDTQY
>many|TRBV9|TRBJ1-1
ASSGSGMNTEAF
>few|TRBV7-9|TRBJ2-7
ASSSTKSRDGSYEQY
>NA|TRBV28|TRBJ2-1
ASSPRAQGARNEQF
>NA|TRBV4-3|TRBJ2-1
ASSQDPASGSYNEQF
>few|TRBV12-3/TRBV12-4|TRBJ2-1
ASSFGGAHNEQF
>many|TRBV7-9|TRBJ2-7
ASRPGDSGWHEQY
>NA|TRBV11-2|TRBJ2-7
ASSLELADEQY
>many|TRBV20-1|TRBJ2-7
SARLPGLAGAHSIYEQY
>few|TRBV6-1|TRBJ1-5
ASRAGFNQPQH
>many|TRBV12-3/TRBV12-4|TRBJ1-2
ASTLLSTGNYGYT
>few|TRBV28|TRBJ2-7
ASSEGVTSEFYEQY
>NA|TRBV6-5|TRBJ1-6
ASSYVLGDSPLH
>NA|TRBV10-3|TRBJ2-7
AISEAHLGGSTYEQY
>NA|TRBV6-5|TRBJ1-1
ASSYSFLPGVEAF
>few|TRBV11-2|TRBJ1-1
ASSGEGTTEAF
>NA|TRBV7-9|TRBJ2-5
ASTPRADPFSETQY
>few|TRBV6-2/TRBV6-3|TRBJ2-7
ASSYEGLAGLSEQY
>NA|TRBV6-5|TRBJ1-2
ASSYSPANYGYT
>few|TRBV9|TRBJ1-1
ASSVGRATEAF
>many|TRBV27|TRBJ2-5
ASSRDRQETQY
>NA|TRBV12-3/TRBV12-4|TRBJ2-1
ASLDGGHEQF
>few|TRBV29-1|TRBJ1-5
SVAVSGAQH
>NA|TRBV12-5|TRBJ2-1
ASGTRTTLSYNEQF
>few|TRBV7-9|TRBJ2-1
ASSLSWTGTYNEQF
>few|TRBV20-1|TRBJ2-1
SAGSGRALGEQF
>NA|TRBV24-1|TRBJ1-5
ATSDRGVQPQH
>few|TRBV12-3/TRBV12-4|TRBJ2-1
ASSLLATYNEQF
>few|TRBV24-1|TRBJ2-5
ATSDRTRGDQETQY
>many|TRBV10-3|TRBJ1-1
AISDWENTEAF
>NA|TRBV29-1|TRBJ2-5
SVAGTSGQAGQETQY
>many|TRBV19|TRBJ2-1
ASSLALYNEQF
>NA|TRBV19|TRBJ2-2
ASRLSGGELF
>NA|TRBV20-1|TRBJ2-3
SASLLAGERDTQY
>few|TRBV19|TRBJ2-6
ASSIIRIASGANVLT
>NA|TRBV30|TRBJ2-7
AWSPRPGQRSYEQY
>NA|TRBV29-1|TRBJ1-2
SDYWTAGYT
>many|TRBV10-3|TRBJ1-5
AISQRGGELGQPQH
>few|TRBV27|TRBJ1-2
ASSLEPNYGYT
>NA|TRBV6-2/TRBV6-3|TRBJ1-5
ASSQHRGMVQPQH
>few|TRBV12-3/TRBV12-4|TRBJ1-1
ASSPGDRVSITEAF
>NA|TRBV12-3/TRBV12-4|TRBJ1-1
ASSWAGAGGAF
>NA|TRBV4-3|TRBJ2-7
ASSPILDSEQY
>many|TRBV4-3|TRBJ2-1
ASSQDLASGSYNEQF
>NA|TRBV6-5|TRBJ2-2
ASSYGLAGAGGELF
>few|TRBV10-3|TRBJ2-2
AISDPRGDRGTGELF
>NA|TRBV7-8|TRBJ2-1
ASSLALTASSYNEQF
>few|TRBV15|TRBJ1-1
ATSRDIRDWVNTEAF